This TCR beta chain was identified during a study of low-dose radiotherapy and immunotherapy resistance in tumors (dated by TCRdb to 2022 to 2024). Describing the broader study: In Cohort 1, 0.5 Gy per fraction was delivered every 2 weeks, and a total PTV dose of 6.5 Gy was prescribed. Nivolumab and ipilimumab were both given intravenously, with nivolumab at a 240 mg flat dose every two weeks and ipilimumab at 1 mg/kg every six weeks. The translational analysis covered eight patients: three from the first dose cohort and the first five from the second dose cohort. The trial did not randomize participants into treatment groups. Starting on cycle 1 day 1, patients took 300 mg of aspirin by mouth once a day for four cycles. Cyclophosphamide 200 mg/m2 was given intravenously every two weeks, one day before each radiation and immunotherapy administration. Patients in Cohort 2 were given 1 Gy per fraction every two weeks, for a total of 13 Gy across 26 weeks.

The sample's time point label, decoded: before trial treatment. The donors took part in RACIN, a single-arm, phase I, dose-escalation trial that combined nivolumab, ipilimumab, aspirin, low-dose cyclophosphamide and low-dose radiotherapy. To be eligible, a patient needed to have an advanced solid tumor that was TIL-negative. These reads were obtained on an Illumina HiSeq 2500. Superscript III and a set of TRAV- and TRBV-specific primers were used to synthesize first-strand cDNA, so that both TCRalpha and TCRbeta chains were covered. A roughly 21-cycle PCR with Phusion amplified the TCRs, pairing a constant-region primer with the adapter that was attached to the V primers. Amplification of the isolated mRNA was done with the MessageAmp II aRNA Amplification Kit, which involved a roughly 17-hour in vitro transcription at 37 degrees C. The Dynabeads mRNA DIRECT Purification Kit was used to isolate mRNA for TCR sequencing. Indexed Illumina adapters were added in a second Phusion PCR of 20 to 30 cycles, after which AMPure XP beads were used to purify the products. The authors' pipeline ran thus. Using custom Perl scripts, TCR sequences encoding the same protein were pooled, out-of-frame sequences were removed, and the abundance of each clonotype was computed. The analysis excluded TCR sequences that were supported by just one read. The metrics used to describe the repertoires included Shannon entropy, Gini index, clonality, richness, and the frequency of TCRs shared between repertoires. TCRdb reworked the public reads: Q25 trimming with fastp, MiXCR clone assembly, productive beta chains retained. Every CDR3 protein is listed once, alongside the most common genes and DNA of its rows. The V and J calls reflect TCRdb's pipeline rather than the authors' work. For this sample the table gives 60,000 to 90,000 distinct CDR3 sequences, of which around 31% were detected only once. Of the sample, around 10% falls within the top ten clones.

This clonotype was observed many times. Its binding antigen is unknown. No base-level quality is on record; no much larger clone is a single base apart. The germline ends are 11 bases apart after V is trimmed by 4 bases and J by 2 bases. Including the terminal cysteine and phenylalanine, the CDR3 comprises 15 residues. Kept here is only the CDR3 DNA, which spans 45 bases and is read in frame from base 1. According to the germline V gene, CDR1 reads ENHRY and CDR2 reads SYGVKD. The sequence was collected from a female donor with ovarian cancer. The chain joins TRBV10-3 to TRBJ2-2, with the D gene not clear enough to name. The sequencing used PBMCs, collected before treatment. Here is the DNA: TGTGCCATCAGTGGGGCCGGTATCAACACCGGGGAGCTGTTTTTT. Its product reads: CAISGAGINTGELFF.